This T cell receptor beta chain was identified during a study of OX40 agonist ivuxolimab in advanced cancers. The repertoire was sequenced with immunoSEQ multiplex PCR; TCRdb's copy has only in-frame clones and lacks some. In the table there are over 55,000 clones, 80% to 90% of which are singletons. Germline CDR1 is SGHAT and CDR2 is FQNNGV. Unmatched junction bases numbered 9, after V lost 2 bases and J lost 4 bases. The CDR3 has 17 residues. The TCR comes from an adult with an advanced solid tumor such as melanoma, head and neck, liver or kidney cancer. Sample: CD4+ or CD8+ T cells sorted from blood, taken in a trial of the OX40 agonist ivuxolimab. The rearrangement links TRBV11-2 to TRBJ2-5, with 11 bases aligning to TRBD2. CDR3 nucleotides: TGTGCCAGCAGCTTATGGAGTAGCGGGGGGGCTGTAGAGACCCAGTACTTC. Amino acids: CASSLWSSGGAVETQYF.